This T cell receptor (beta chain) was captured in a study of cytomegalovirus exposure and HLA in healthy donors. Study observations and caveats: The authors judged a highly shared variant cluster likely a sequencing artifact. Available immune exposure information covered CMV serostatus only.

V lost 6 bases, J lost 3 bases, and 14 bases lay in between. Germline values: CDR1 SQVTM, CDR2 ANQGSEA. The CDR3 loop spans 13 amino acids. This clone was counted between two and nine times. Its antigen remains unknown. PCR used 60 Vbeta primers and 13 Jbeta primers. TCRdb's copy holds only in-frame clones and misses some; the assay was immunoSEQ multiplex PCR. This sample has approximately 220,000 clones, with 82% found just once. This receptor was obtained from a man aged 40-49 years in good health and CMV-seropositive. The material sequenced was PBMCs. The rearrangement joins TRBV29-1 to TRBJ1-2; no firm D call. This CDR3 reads CSVPSPRHYGYTF. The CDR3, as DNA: TGCAGCGTCCCTAGCCCCAGACACTATGGCTACACCTTC.